This TCR beta chain was found in a study of response to subunit inactivated influenza vaccine. The study, taken as a whole, reports: The authors offered the suggestion that each seasonal influenza vaccination recruits few new T cells.

TCRdb ran MiXCR on the RT-PCR reads and lists one entry per CDR3 protein. The table shows approximately 700,000 distinct CDR3 sequences, with approximately 14% occurring only once. The CDR3 consists of 16 residues. V dropped 0 bases and J dropped 7 bases, with 15 bases sitting between them. Germline V gene lookup returns CDR1 SGHAT and CDR2 FQNNGV. Notes on this clonotype: Its antigen is unknown.

This clonotype was sampled from a man in his fifties who received an inactivated influenza vaccine. This specimen was PBMCs from blood, taken 11 to 12 days after vaccination. The J gene is TRBJ1-4, the V gene TRBV11-2, with a tentative D call TRBD1 (6 bases). CDR3 nucleotides: TGTGCCAGCAGCTTAGATCGCGTAGGGGGAACTGAAAAACTGTTTTTT. Amino acids: CASSLDRVGGTEKLFF.